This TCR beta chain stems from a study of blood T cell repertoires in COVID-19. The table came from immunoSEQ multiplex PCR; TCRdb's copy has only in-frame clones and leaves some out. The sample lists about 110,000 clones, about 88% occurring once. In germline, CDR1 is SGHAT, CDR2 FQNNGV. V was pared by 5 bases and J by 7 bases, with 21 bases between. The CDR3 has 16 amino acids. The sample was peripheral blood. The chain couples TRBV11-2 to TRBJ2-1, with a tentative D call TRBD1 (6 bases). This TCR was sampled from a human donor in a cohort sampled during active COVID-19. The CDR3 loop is CASSARQVPTMNEQFF. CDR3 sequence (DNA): TGTGCCAGCAGCGCGAGACAGGTACCTACTATGAATGAGCAGTTCTTC. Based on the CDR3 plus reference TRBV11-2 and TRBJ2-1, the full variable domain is EAGVAQSPRYKIIEKRQSVAFWCNPISGHATLYWYQQILGQGPKLLIQFQNNGVVDDSQLPKDRFSAERLKGVDSTLKIQPAKLEDSAVYLCASSARQVPTMNEQFFGPGTRLTVL.